This T cell receptor (beta chain) was sequenced during a study of cytomegalovirus exposure and HLA in healthy donors. Germline V gene lookup returns CDR1 LNHDA and CDR2 SQIVND (reference sequence). The V gene end was trimmed by 5 bases and the J gene end by 4 bases; junction bases not matched to a gene: 14. The CDR3 covers 17 residues. The PCR was carried out with 60 Vbeta primers and 13 Jbeta primers. Produced via immunoSEQ multiplex PCR; TCRdb's table is partial and in-frame only. Of 90,000 to 100,000 clones in the sample, approximately 83% were seen once. The chain uses TRBV19 and TRBJ1-5, with TRBD1 matching 7 bases. The sample taken for sequencing was PBMCs. The receptor was derived from a man between 50 and 59 years old in good health and CMV-seronegative. CDR3 sequence (DNA): TGTGCCAGTAGTGCCCTAAGGGGGCAGGGTAGTAATCAGCCCCAGCATTTT. Amino acid sequence: CASSALRGQGSNQPQHF.